The T cell receptor beta chain described here comes from a study of cytomegalovirus exposure and HLA in healthy donors (dated by TCRdb to between 2016 and 2019). Study-wide context: An earlier analysis of around 600 of the donors reported approximately 290 Gb of sequence data and 100 million to 130 million unique TCR beta sequences from around 200 million T cells. Roughly 300 gigabases of sequencing data and 70 million to 95 million unique TCR sequences made up an early release that covered approximately 650 HLA-typed donors. Of the approximately 400 genotyped donors, roughly 85% fell in the genetic ancestry cluster associated with self-reported Caucasian donors. The aim of the study was to test whether cataloging public T cell receptors could identify signatures of past pathogen exposure. The T cell repertoires of 666 subjects were profiled by immunosequencing and related to cytomegalovirus serostatus. Along with the roughly 700-subject first cohort, a separate validation cohort of over a hundred different subjects was used. To predict cytomegalovirus infection status, the study brought together high-throughput TCR immunosequencing, statistical association of individual TCRs with disease status, and machine learning. A later analysis re-examined previously published TCR beta repertoires from more than 600 donors and added high-resolution HLA genotyping to investigate patterns of TCR occurrence. Rather than using new phenotypic data, the later analysis identified candidate immune exposures from TCR beta sequences and from how often those sequences occurred across donors. In an earlier analysis of around 540 of the donors, high-throughput TCR beta sequencing was used to judge whether each TCR beta V gene segment behaved as functional or pseudogenic. Donor age, sex, ethnicity and CMV serostatus were compiled alongside the repertoire data. Genome-wide SNP genotypes for about 55% of the roughly 670 donors were used in a later genetic analysis, which treated that subset as a discovery cohort. All discovery cohort repertoires had been generated on a single sequencing platform. HLA typing included class I and class II loci at four-digit resolution. Typing coverage varied by locus: 629-630 donors for A, B, C, DRB1 and DQB1; more than 500 for DQA1; 606 for DPA1; 450 to 480 for DPB1. Roughly 5 DR-DQ haplotypes were handled as single units for association and clustering, since linkage in the cohort was strong. On average, roughly 200,000 unique TCR beta nucleotide sequences were sequenced per donor among a few hundred genotyped donors of the cohort, with roughly 18% of those sequences being non-productive. The investigation overall reported the following: Roughly uniform sequencing depth across donors was assumed in presence/absence analyses, although this assumption may not hold. In vitro tests confirmed that a few of the cytomegalovirus-associated TCR beta chains recognize cytomegalovirus antigens. The classifier was reported to diagnose cytomegalovirus status with high specificity and sensitivity in both the original cohort and the validation cohort. Compared with equally common non-associated chains, HLA-associated TCR beta chains in a later analysis were more clonally expanded and had lower generation probabilities. In this cohort, only TCR beta chains were sequenced, and detectable features were limited by the absence of alpha or paired-chain data. An earlier analysis of approximately 530 of the donors showed that most TCR beta V segments appeared in productive rearrangements either about 87% or about 30% of the time, which broadly matched IMGT annotations. The 87-base-pair reads could not distinguish some IMGT-functional V segments, including TRBV6-2 and TRBV6-3, so those segments were excluded. Because counts were too low, more than 15 rarely observed V segments, including chromosome 9 orphons, were excluded from the earlier analysis of 500 to 700 of the donors. A cluster of highly shared sequence variants was judged likely to be a technical artifact of the sequencing pipeline. Correlated functional status among segregating V segments might reflect linkage disequilibrium, but an unknown experimental factor could not be ruled out. Because HLA typing was unavailable for some donors at each locus, only the typed subset was used in association tests. Strong co-occurrence of HLA alleles, especially DR and DQ, made assigning TCR associations to individual alleles difficult. A further reported finding was that TCR beta sequences accurately predicted the HLA-A and HLA-B alleles for most subjects in the first cohort. Specific HLA alleles were associated with over 15,000 TCR beta sequences at a false discovery rate of 0.05 in a later analysis. A total of about 150 TCR beta chains were listed by the study as associated with cytomegalovirus. According to a later analysis, parvovirus B19, influenza, CMV and Epstein-Barr virus appeared linked to several top co-occurrence clusters. The authors suggested that the approach could potentially be extended to other disease states and immunological phenotypes. A later analysis found that most CMV-associated TCR beta chains appeared HLA-restricted, with HLA associations seemingly driven largely by CMV exposure. Most TCR sequences were seen in very few donors, while some public TCRs were found in many individuals. According to a later genetic analysis, donors in an Asian-associated ancestry cluster had fewer N-insertions in productive TCRs than the approximately 700-donor mean. In a later analysis, TCR association rates were found to vary across HLA loci, with the most associated TCRs seen for DRB1 alleles and the fewest for HLA-C alleles. The only immune exposure information available for the cohort was CMV serostatus. In a later genetic analysis, a missense DCLRE1C variant was associated with V-gene and J-gene trimming of TCR beta chains, and the association was replicated in an independent cohort.

The cohort consisted of 666 healthy bone marrow donors. All cohort members were sampled while nominally healthy, although unrecorded immune exposures were likely present. The donor tested CMV seropositive and was one of the 289 seropositive cohort members. A peripheral blood sample was provided by each donor, and peripheral blood mononuclear cells were used for TCR beta sequencing. Genomic DNA extraction from the blood cell samples was performed with the Qiagen DNeasy Blood Extraction Kit. Notes on this clone: Its antigen is currently not known.

Taken from the germline V gene, the CDR1 and CDR2 loops are WSHSY and SAAADI. The V end loses 3 bases and the J end loses 3 bases, and a stretch of 11 bases separates them. Reading from cysteine to phenylalanine, the CDR3 counts 14 amino acids. Only the CDR3 DNA stays, 42 bases, in frame from base 1. Receptor libraries were prepared by the immunoSEQ multiplex PCR assay. The multiplex PCR relied on a mix of 60 forward primers for TCR Vbeta segments and 13 reverse primers for TCR Jbeta segments. Amplification of the CDR3 region of rearranged TCR beta genes was performed with a multiplex PCR assay on genomic DNA. The amplified TCR beta libraries were sequenced on the Illumina HiSeq System as 87-base-pair reads. Concerning the study's data processing: A later analysis counted approximately 74 million unique TCR beta chains across the 600 to 850 repertoires, and some 11 million of these chains were shared by at least two donors. To remove PCR and sequencing errors, raw reads were error-corrected and collapsed into unique sequences using a nearest-neighbor algorithm that merged closely related sequences. V, D and J gene segments were assigned by aligning CDR3 sequences to IMGT reference sequences. For a sequence to be retained, a match of at least six nucleotides to both a V gene segment and a J gene segment was required. Rearrangements were classified as productive when the CDR3 lacked stop codons and remained in frame with V and J, and all other rearrangements were classified as non-productive. Following IMGT convention, CDR3 was defined as the stretch from the second conserved V-encoded cysteine to the conserved J-encoded phenylalanine. The earlier analysis of some 600 of the donors excluded sequences that lacked an unambiguous match to a single V gene segment. In an earlier analysis of several hundred of the donors, a V segment was called functional when productive rearrangements were above 56.7%, and segregating when the standard deviation between donors exceeded 5%. A statistical classification framework was built to diagnose cytomegalovirus status from the catalog of TCR beta chain sequences. In a later analysis, TCR nucleotide sequences were compared against IMGT/GENE-DB human TR gene sequences so that V and J genes could be assigned. A later analysis assigned CDR3 sequences and most-parsimonious VDJ recombination scenarios with the TCRdist pipeline. A later analysis defined each TCR beta chain by its CDR3 amino acid sequence plus V-gene family, and excluded reads lacking a unique V-gene family. As a way to deal with suspected cross-contamination and a sequencing artifact, a later analysis dropped hundreds of nucleotide sequences that were highly shared and had low generation probability. In a later analysis, a clonal expansion index for each public chain was calculated from normalized within-repertoire ranks of inferred template counts. In a later analysis, generation probabilities were computed using a VDJ recombination model fitted to out-of-frame rearrangements, and the results were checked against IGoR. Hypergeometric tests were used in a later analysis to score TCR-TCR, TCR-HLA and TCR-CMV co-occurrence, with a repertoire-size bias correction applied to the TCR pairs. False discovery rates were estimated in a later analysis by permuting HLA or CMV assignments 20 times. In a later analysis, co-occurring TCRs were grouped with DBSCAN, and TCRdist sequence similarity was added when clustering was performed within HLA-allele-positive subsets. Repertoires with fewer than 30,000 or more than 120,000 public chains were left out of co-occurrence clustering, as were a handful of repertoires with anomalous nucleotide sharing. TCRdb limited this immuneACCESS table to in-frame rearrangements with V and J called. A share of clones is missing; checked studies link under half to unresolved V genes, and the rest is unexplained. V, J and clone size are those of that table, while D and trimming were read from the DNA. The sample's records list just under 80,000 clones. The top ten constitute about 4.1% of the sample.

Input material: PBMCs. Recombination connected TRBV10-2 to TRBJ1-1; the best D guess is TRBD1, with 5 bases matching. The sequence derives from a man aged 18-30 years in good health and CMV-seropositive. At the DNA level, the sequence is TGCGCCAGCAGTGAAGTAGGGGCAGACACTGAAGCTTTCTTT. Translated, this is CASSEVGADTEAFF.